The 26 T cell receptor beta chains below come from one sample, sequenced in a study of blood T cell repertoires in COVID-19. Using immunoSEQ multiplex PCR, the repertoire was profiled, and TCRdb retains in-frame clones only, with some absent. Of 180,000 or so clones listed, 80% to 90% are singletons. The sequenced sample was peripheral blood. The receptors were sampled from a man in his 60s with acute or convalescent COVID-19.

The rearrangement uses TRBV28 and TRBJ1-5, with no clear D. V was clipped by 5 bases and J by 6 bases, with 17 bases between them. This CDR3 contains 15 residues. Germline loops: CDR1 MDHEN, CDR2 SYDVKM. Here the CDR3 reads CASSPLLAGSQPQHF. DNA of the CDR3: TGTGCCAGCAGTCCCCTGCTCGCGGGATCTCAGCCCCAGCATTTT. Based on the CDR3 plus reference TRBV28 and TRBJ1-5, the full variable domain is DVKVTQSSRYLVKRTGEKVFLECVQDMDHENMFWYRQDPGLGLRLIYFSYDVKMKEKGDIPEGYSVSREKKERFSLILESASTNQTSMYLCASSPLLAGSQPQHFGDGTRLSIL.

V is TRBV5-1 and J is TRBJ2-7, with 10 bases fitting TRBD1. V lost 7 bases to trimming and J lost 6 bases; unmatched junction nucleotides: 13. The germline gives CDR1 SGHRS, CDR2 YFSETQ. The CDR3 length is 15 residues. CDR3 in amino acids: CASGSGQGGFREQYF. CDR3 DNA sequence: TGCGCCAGCGGTTCAGGACAGGGGGGATTTCGCGAGCAGTACTTC.

The J gene is TRBJ2-7, the V gene TRBV18, with unresolved D. Trimming removed 5 bases from V and 2 bases from J, with 10 bases in between. CDR1 is KGHSH, CDR2 LQKENI, per germline. This CDR3 contains 13 residues. The CDR3 region has the DNA TGTGCCAGCTCATATACCGTAGCCTACGAGCAGTACTTC. This encodes CASSYTVAYEQYF.

V usage is TRBV25-1 and J usage is TRBJ2-5; 9 bases are a match to TRBD2. The junction had 9 bases not matched to a gene; V was cut back by 2 bases and J by 5 bases. The length of the CDR3 is 16 residues. Germline CDR1 and CDR2: MGHDK and SYGVNS. In DNA, the CDR3 is TGTGCCAGCAGTGAAATGTCTAGCGGGAAGGGGGAGACCCAGTACTTC. Protein product: CASSEMSSGKGETQYF.

The chain uses TRBV3-1 (or the pseudogene TRBV3-2) and TRBJ2-5; 12 nucleotides match TRBD2. The junction had 13 bases not matched to a gene; V was cut back by 0 bases and J by 8 bases. CDR3 length equals 18 residues. Germline CDR1 reads LGHDT; CDR2 reads YNNKEL (reference sequence). CDR3 protein: CASSQELTSGGPGYTQYF. The CDR3 DNA reads TGTGCCAGCAGCCAAGAATTGACTAGCGGGGGACCCGGATACACCCAGTACTTC.

This chain links TRBV28 with TRBJ2-1; 9 bases are a match to TRBD2. J lost 8 bases, V lost 5 bases, and 13 bases had no gene match. The CDR3 is made up of 16 amino acids. Germline values: CDR1 MDHEN, CDR2 SYDVKM. The CDR3 DNA reads as TGTGCCAGCAGTAGCCCCGGGACTAGCCCCATCGATGAGCAGTTCTTC. Translated, it gives CASSSPGTSPIDEQFF.

About this clone: At one end, the junction sequence differs from germline, possibly due to a read error. The chain combines TRBV28 with TRBJ2-1; 7 nucleotides match TRBD2. Germline V lookup: CDR1 MDHEN, CDR2 SYDVKM. This CDR3 has 12 residues. The CDR3 region is CMLENSGEGQFF. Here the CDR3 DNA reads TGCATGCTGGAGAACAGCGGGGAGGGGCAGTTCTTC.

This clone occurred once. V is TRBV6-6 and J is TRBJ2-1; 7 bases fit TRBD2. After removal of 4 bases from V and 4 bases from J, the junction contained 7 bases not matched to a gene. CDR1 is MNHNY, CDR2 SVGAGI, per germline (reference sequence). The CDR3 sequence is 15 residues long. CDR3 nucleotides: TGTGCCAGCAGTTGGGCGGGAGTGGAATACAATGAGCAGTTCTTC. Translation: CASSWAGVEYNEQFF.

This sequence joins TRBV19 and TRBJ2-5; D is undetermined. The V and J ends lost 7 bases and 8 bases respectively, with 14 bases between them. The CDR3 spans 12 residues. Germline V gene lookup returns CDR1 LNHDA and CDR2 SQIVND (reference sequence). The chain's CDR3 is CASIKTLGTQYF. Here the CDR3 DNA reads TGTGCCAGTATAAAGACTTTAGGAACCCAGTACTTC.

The V and J genes are TRBV28 and TRBJ1-2; perhaps TRBD1 as D (6 bases). Trimming pared 3 bases from V and 7 bases from J, leaving 15 bases between. The CDR3 has 14 residues. Germline CDR1 and CDR2: MDHEN and SYDVKM. The chain's CDR3 is CASSFNGGARGYTF. DNA of the CDR3: TGTGCCAGCAGTTTTAACGGGGGGGCTCGTGGCTACACCTTC.

The rearrangement joins TRBV28 to TRBJ2-1; 13 bases align to TRBD2. Germline V CDR1 and CDR2: MDHEN, SYDVKM. This CDR3 has 14 residues. The trim removed 6 bases at V and 9 bases at J, leaving 5 bases unmatched. The CDR3 spells CASRGTSGMGEQFF. Here the CDR3 DNA reads TGTGCCAGCAGAGGGACTAGCGGGATGGGTGAGCAGTTCTTC.

The V call is TRBV3-1 (or the pseudogene TRBV3-2), the J call TRBJ1-3; D remains unclear. Germline V gene lookup returns CDR1 LGHDT and CDR2 YNNKEL (reference sequence). The V end was cut by 4 bases, the J end by 3 bases, with 4 bases between. The CDR3 sequence is 12 residues long. In DNA form, the CDR3 reads TGTGCCAGCAGCCTACTTGGAAACACCATATATTTT. Amino acid sequence: CASSLLGNTIYF.

V usage is TRBV28 and J usage is TRBJ2-1, with D tentatively TRBD2 (6 bases). The germline V gene has CDR1 MDHEN and CDR2 SYDVKM. Trimming stripped 8 bases from V and 7 bases from J, with 21 bases between. The CDR3 is 15 amino acids. Here the CDR3 DNA reads TGTGCCAGCTGGCCCACGGGAGCGTTTCAAAATGAGCAGTTCTTC. Translation: CASWPTGAFQNEQFF.

This chain uses TRBV9 with TRBJ2-6, with 9 nucleotides matching TRBD1. Per the germline V gene, CDR1 is SGDLS and CDR2 is YYNGEE. With 0 bases clipped from V and 1 base from J, the junction kept 5 bases outside the gene matches. The CDR3 runs to 18 residues. CDR3 nucleotide sequence: TGTGCCAGCAGCGTAGTCACAGGGGGCGGGTCTGGGGCCAACGTCCTGACTTTC. Its translation is CASSVVTGGGSGANVLTF.

This clone was seen only a few times. The chain is built from TRBV6-5 and TRBJ1-3, with 8 bases aligning to TRBD1. Germline CDR1 MNHEY, CDR2 SVGAGI. The CDR3 runs 14 residues. The junction had 4 bases not matched to a gene; V was cut back by 7 bases and J by 2 bases. CDR3 residues: CASISTGAGNTIYF. The CDR3 DNA reads as TGTGCCAGCATCTCGACAGGGGCTGGAAACACCATATATTTT.

The chain recombines TRBV2 with TRBJ2-2; D might be TRBD2 (6 bases). The CDR3 has 17 amino acids. V was pared by 8 bases and J by 0 bases, with 19 bases between. The germline V gene has CDR1 SNHLY and CDR2 FYNNEI. The CDR3 DNA follows: TGTGCCAGCGGGGGGTCCCCCAGGGTTACGAACACCGGGGAGCTGTTTTTT. Translated, it gives CASGGSPRVTNTGELFF.

The CDR3 region has the DNA TGTGCCAGCTCACCACCGTCAGTACCCCAAGAGACCCAGTACTTC. Translation gives CASSPPSVPQETQYF. This sequence joins TRBV18 and TRBJ2-5; no definite D call. V dropped 0 bases and J dropped 1 base, with 9 bases sitting between them. Germline V gene lookup returns CDR1 KGHSH and CDR2 LQKENI. There are 15 residues in the CDR3.

J is TRBJ2-5 and V is TRBV2; TRBD2 aligns across 9 bases. The junction had 3 bases not matched to a gene; V was cut back by 3 bases and J by 7 bases. Germline CDR1 SNHLY, CDR2 FYNNEI. This CDR3 comprises 13 residues. Written as DNA, the CDR3 is TGTGCCAGCAGTGATCCAGCGGGGGGGACCCAGTACTTC. The encoded protein is CASSDPAGGTQYF.

V is TRBV21-1 and J is TRBJ2-7; the D call in the table, TRBD1, was not verified against the DNA. TRBV21-1 is a recognized pseudogene. The CDR3 covers 18 residues. The CDR3 protein is CASSNPLKPGQGGDEQYF. DNA of the CDR3: TGTGCCAGCAGCAATCCTTTAAAACCGGGACAGGGGGGTGACGAGCAGTACTTC.

The chain has TRBV27 and TRBJ2-7; 7 bases fit TRBD1. Unmatched junction bases numbered 13, after V lost 4 bases and J lost 1 base. There are 17 residues in the CDR3. Germline CDR1 MNHEY, CDR2 SMNVEV (reference sequence). CDR3 in DNA: TGTGCCAGCAGTTCCCGCCCGACAGGGTTAAATTCCTACGAGCAGTACTTC. As protein: CASSSRPTGLNSYEQYF.

The chain combines TRBV11-2 with TRBJ2-7; D is undetermined. CDR1 and CDR2 from the germline V gene are SGHAT and FQNNGV. Trimming took 4 bases from V and 3 from J, leaving 4 bases between them. CDR3 size: 11 residues. CDR3 DNA: TGTGCCAGCAGCTACAGCTACGAGCAGTACTTC. This translates into CASSYSYEQYF.

The rearrangement uses TRBV9 and TRBJ1-2, with TRBD1 identical over 9 bases. Germline V lookup: CDR1 SGDLS, CDR2 YYNGEE. The CDR3 runs to 15 residues. J lost 8 bases, V lost 4 bases, and 12 bases had no gene match. The CDR3 DNA reads as TGTGCCAGCAGCTTCGCTGACAGGGGGAAGGGAGGCTACACCTTC. Protein: CASSFADRGKGGYTF. The variable domain in full, with the rest retrieved from reference TRBV9 and TRBJ1-2, is DSGVTQTPKHLITATGQRVTLRCSPRSGDLSVYWYQQSLDQGLQFLIQYYNGEERAKGNILERFSAQQFPDLHSELNLSSLELGDSALYFCASSFADRGKGGYTFGSGTRLTVV.

This chain uses TRBV5-4 with TRBJ1-2, with a possible D match to TRBD1 (6 bases). Germline V gives CDR1 SGHNT, CDR2 YYREEE (reference sequence). The CDR3 runs 14 residues. Trimming stripped 4 bases from V and 1 base from J, with 11 bases between. CDR3 sequence (DNA): TGTGCCAGCAGCCCCAGGGGAGATAACTATGGCTACACCTTC. As protein: CASSPRGDNYGYTF.

The chain recombines TRBV3-1 (or the pseudogene TRBV3-2) with TRBJ1-3; D is possibly TRBD1 (5 bases). The CDR3 loop spans 16 amino acids. Germline values: CDR1 LGHDT, CDR2 YNNKEL (reference sequence). V lost 3 bases and J 0 bases, leaving 12 bases between the germline ends. This chain's CDR3 is CASSHGTGSSGNTIYF. The CDR3 nucleotides are TGTGCCAGCAGCCACGGGACTGGTAGCTCTGGAAACACCATATATTTT.

The chain links TRBV9 to TRBJ1-3, with D uncertain. Germline CDR1 reads SGDLS; CDR2 reads YYNGEE. CDR3 length: 17 residues. Trimming took 2 bases from V and 0 from J, leaving 15 bases between them. DNA of the CDR3: TGTGCCAGCAGCGTGGCCGGGTCTCTCCTCTCTGGAAACACCATATATTTT. It translates to CASSVAGSLLSGNTIYF.

The gene calls are TRBV7-9 and TRBJ2-3, with 11 positions matching TRBD1. Germline lookup yields CDR1 SEHNR and CDR2 FQNEAQ (reference sequence). Germline trimming cut 5 bases from V and 6 bases from J; bases unmatched to any gene: 7. This CDR3 has 15 amino acids. CDR3 in amino acids: CASSKGQGVGDTQYF. DNA of the CDR3: TGTGCCAGCAGCAAGGGACAGGGGGTCGGGGATACGCAGTATTTT.